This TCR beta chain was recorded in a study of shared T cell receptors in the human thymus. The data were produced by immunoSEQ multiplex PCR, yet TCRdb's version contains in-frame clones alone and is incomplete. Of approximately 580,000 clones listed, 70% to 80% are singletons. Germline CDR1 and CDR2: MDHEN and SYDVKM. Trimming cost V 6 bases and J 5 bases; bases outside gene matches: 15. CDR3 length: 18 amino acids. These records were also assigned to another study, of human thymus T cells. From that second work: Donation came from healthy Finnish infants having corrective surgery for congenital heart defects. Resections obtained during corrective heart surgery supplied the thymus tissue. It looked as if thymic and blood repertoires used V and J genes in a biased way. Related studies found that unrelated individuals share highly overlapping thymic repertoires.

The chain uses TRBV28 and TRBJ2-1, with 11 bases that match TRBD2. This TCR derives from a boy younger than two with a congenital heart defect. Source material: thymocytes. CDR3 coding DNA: TGTGCCAGCAGCCTGAATCCCACCGGGACTAGCGGCAACAATGAGCAGTTCTTC. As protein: CASSLNPTGTSGNNEQFF.